The 20 T cell receptor beta chains in this list originate from one sample, sequenced in a study of a mutant IDH1 vaccine in newly diagnosed glioma. Profiled with immunoSEQ multiplex PCR; TCRdb holds only in-frame clones, not every one. The data hold some 61,000 clones, with roughly 85% observed a single time. The time point denotes: baseline, week 1 (first vaccination visit). Noted treatment: pre-vaccination baseline after standard-of-care therapy. This specimen consisted of PBMCs, obtained from a glioma patient treated with radiotherapy, temozolomide or both. The receptor source for this set is a man aged 30-40 years with glioma.

This sequence joins TRBV6-1 and TRBJ1-1, with D possibly TRBD1 on 6 matching bases. There are 10 residues in the CDR3. The germline V gene has CDR1 MNHNS and CDR2 SASEGT. V lost 5 bases and J lost 10, with 8 bases in between. The CDR3 sequence is CASSHRVAFF. The CDR3 bases are TGTGCCAGCAGTCACAGGGTAGCTTTCTTT.

This clone was detected once. The rearrangement joins TRBV6-1 to TRBJ2-1, with D unresolved. The germline V gene has CDR1 MNHNS and CDR2 SASEGT. The CDR3 is 15 residues long. V lost 6 bases and J 0 bases, leaving 12 bases between the germline ends. The CDR3 spells CASRITAPSYNEQFF. For the CDR3, the DNA is TGTGCCAGCAGGATTACAGCACCCTCCTACAATGAGCAGTTCTTC.

The CDR3 bases are TGTGCCAGCAGCTTTCGGACAGGGGGCGATAGTGGTACCTACGAGCAGTACTTC. Its translation is CASSFRTGGDSGTYEQYF. The chain combines TRBV7-9 with TRBJ2-7, with TRBD1 matching 11 bases. Germline V CDR1 and CDR2: SEHNR, FQNEAQ (reference sequence). This CDR3 is 18 amino acids long. V shed 3 bases and J 2 bases; nucleotides not matched to a gene: 12.

V gene TRBV29-1 combines with J gene TRBJ1-1; the D gene is possibly TRBD1 (6 bases). From germline, CDR1 is SQVTM and CDR2 ANQGSEA. The V end lost 4 bases, the J end lost 1 base, and 10 bases lay between the germline ends. The CDR3 runs 13 residues. The CDR3 DNA reads TGCAGCGTTGCTAAGGGGGGGAACACTGAAGCTTTCTTT. Its protein product is CSVAKGGNTEAFF.

The chain joins TRBV6-1 to TRBJ1-5; D is undetermined. The germline gives CDR1 MNHNS, CDR2 SASEGT. CDR3 length equals 12 residues. V was trimmed by 3 bases and J by 6 bases, leaving 6 bases between them. The CDR3 coding sequence is TGTGCCAGCAGTGAGCTCTCTCAGCCCCAGCATTTT. Its translation is CASSELSQPQHF.

The chain employs TRBV20-1 and TRBJ2-4; the D is unclear. Trimming removed 8 bases from V and 6 bases from J, with 11 bases in between. This CDR3 comprises 11 residues. Germline CDR1 DFQATT, CDR2 SNEGSKA (reference sequence). The CDR3 bases are TGCAGTACAAAACTGAGAAACATTCAGTACTTC. Protein sequence: CSTKLRNIQYF.

This clone came up once. V is TRBV19 and J is TRBJ1-2, with 12 bases aligning to TRBD1. J gave up 5 bases and V 5 bases, and 3 bases lay outside the gene matches. Germline values: CDR1 LNHDA, CDR2 SQIVND (reference sequence). The CDR3 has 14 amino acids. This CDR3 is CASSRDRGRYGYTF. CDR3 nucleotides: TGTGCCAGTAGTCGGGACAGGGGGCGATATGGCTACACCTTC.

The chain links TRBV18 to TRBJ2-7; 9 bases match TRBD1. The germline V gene encodes CDR1 KGHSH and CDR2 LQKENI. Germline trimming cut 3 bases from V and 6 bases from J; bases unmatched to any gene: 6. This CDR3 region has 14 residues. For the CDR3, the DNA is TGTGCCAGCTCACCTTGGGGGACAGGGCCCGAGCAGTACTTC. Protein sequence: CASSPWGTGPEQYF.

This clone was seen just once. The chain has TRBV4-1 and TRBJ2-4; D is undetermined. Germline V lookup: CDR1 MGHRA, CDR2 YSYEKL. CDR3 length: 14 residues. Trimming took off 1 base at V and 4 bases at J, with 8 bases between the two ends. The CDR3 nucleotides are TGCGCCAGCAGCCAAGTAGAACAAAAAAACATTCAGTACTTC. It codes for CASSQVEQKNIQYF.

The chain uses TRBV7-9 and TRBJ2-1; D gene ambiguous. V lost 2 bases, J lost 12 bases, and 5 bases lay in between. CDR1 is SEHNR, CDR2 FQNEAQ, per germline (reference sequence). There are 10 residues in the CDR3. CDR3 region: CASSLSGQFF. CDR3 DNA: TGTGCCAGCAGCTTATCGGGGCAGTTCTTC.

Written as DNA, the CDR3 is TGTGCCAGCAGCTTGTTATGGGGGAGTGAGCAGTTCTTC. Translation gives CASSLLWGSEQFF. The J gene is TRBJ2-1, the V gene TRBV5-5, with D perhaps matching TRBD1 or TRBD2 (5 bases each). From germline, CDR1 is SGHKS and CDR2 YYEKEE (reference sequence). The ends were cut back, 1 base at V and 9 bases at J, with 11 bases in the middle. The CDR3 spans 13 residues.

V gene TRBV19 combines with J gene TRBJ1-2; D ambiguous. The CDR3 is 12 residues long. Per the germline V gene, CDR1 is LNHDA and CDR2 is SQIVND (reference sequence). Trimming removed 7 bases at V and 4 bases at J, with 10 bases between. CDR3 protein: CASTPGPYGYTF. The CDR3 region has the DNA TGTGCCAGTACCCCCGGTCCCTATGGCTACACCTTC.

CDR3 residues: CASSKPGLVHNEQFF. CDR3 bases: TGTGCCAGCAGCAAACCGGGACTAGTCCACAATGAGCAGTTCTTC. This chain uses TRBV7-9 with TRBJ2-1, with 8 nucleotides matching TRBD2. The V segment lost 5 bases and the J segment 5 bases; nucleotides outside the gene matches: 8. Germline CDR1 SEHNR, CDR2 FQNEAQ (reference sequence). This CDR3 contains 15 residues.

This clone was seen once. The rearrangement joins TRBV5-4 to TRBJ2-6; maybe TRBD2 (5 bases). V lost 2 bases and J 0 bases, leaving 9 bases between the germline ends. This CDR3 spans 16 amino acids. Looked up from germline, CDR1 is SGHNT and CDR2 is YYREEE (reference sequence). This CDR3 reads CASSFRTLSGANVLTF. The CDR3 DNA follows: TGTGCCAGCAGCTTCCGGACTCTCTCTGGGGCCAACGTCCTGACTTTC.

The J gene is TRBJ1-4, the V gene TRBV21-1; the table's D call of TRBD1 was not tested on the DNA. TRBV21-1 is tagged as a pseudogene. This CDR3 spans 17 amino acids. CDR3 loop: CASSKCPGGLSNEKLFF. The CDR3 DNA sequence: TGTGCCAGCAGCAAATGTCCAGGGGGCCTCTCTAATGAAAAACTGTTTTTT.

V usage is TRBV11-2 and J usage is TRBJ1-2; TRBD1 might be the D (6 bases). The CDR3 totals 13 residues. Germline V gene sequence: CDR1 SGHAT, CDR2 FQNNGV. V gave up 1 base and J gave up 13 bases, with 16 bases separating them. The CDR3 spells CASSLGGVGGRTF. The CDR3 coding sequence is TGTGCCAGCAGCTTAGGAGGCGTCGGGGGGCGCACCTTC.

This chain links TRBV9 with TRBJ2-1, with 7 bases lining up with TRBD2. The germline V gene has CDR1 SGDLS and CDR2 YYNGEE. This CDR3 region has 15 residues. V lost 0 bases, J lost 10 bases, and 10 bases stayed unmatched. The CDR3 bases are TGTGCCAGCAGCGTAGAGGCAGCAACAGCGGGGGAGCAGTTCTTC. Its protein product is CASSVEAATAGEQFF. The full variable domain, with the rest looked up from reference TRBV9 and TRBJ2-1, is DSGVTQTPKHLITATGQRVTLRCSPRSGDLSVYWYQQSLDQGLQFLIQYYNGEERAKGNILERFSAQQFPDLHSELNLSSLELGDSALYFCASSVEAATAGEQFFGPGTRLTVL.

J is TRBJ1-5 and V is TRBV5-8; a weak D match, TRBD1 (6 bases). V was trimmed by 4 bases and J by 0 bases, leaving 17 bases between them. Germline CDR1 SGHTS, CDR2 YDEGEE. CDR3 length: 17 residues. CDR3 coding DNA: TGTGCCAGCAGCCAACCGGGACACCTTTTTAGCAATCAGCCCCAGCATTTT. This sequence encodes CASSQPGHLFSNQPQHF.

The chain links TRBV6-6 to TRBJ1-1; D is perhaps TRBD1 (6 bases). The V gene lost 6 bases and the J gene lost 0 bases, with 14 bases spanning the gap. The CDR3 consists of 15 residues. Germline V gene lookup returns CDR1 MNHNY and CDR2 SVGAGI (reference sequence). Here the CDR3 reads CASRFSGAVNTEAFF. The CDR3 region has the DNA TGTGCCAGCAGGTTCTCAGGGGCTGTGAACACTGAAGCTTTCTTT.

This chain uses TRBV27 with TRBJ1-4, with 7 bases matching TRBD1. V was pared by 4 bases and J by 0 bases, with 5 bases of the junction left unmatched. CDR1 is MNHEY and CDR2 is SMNVEV in the germline V gene (reference sequence). The CDR3 length is 16 residues. The CDR3 is CASSSRQGATNEKLFF. The CDR3 DNA follows: TGTGCCAGCAGTTCCCGACAGGGCGCAACTAATGAAAAACTGTTTTTT.